The clone carrying this T cell receptor (beta chain) was seen many times. Antigen unknown. The length of the CDR3 is 15 residues. V shed 4 bases, J shed 5 bases, and the junction held 6 bases outside the gene matches. CDR1 is MNHEY and CDR2 is SVGEGT in the germline V gene. These data belong to a study of tumor and adjacent non-tumor tissue in lung cancer. Study details: Patients were aged about 30 to 76, 9 to 10 men and about five women, stage I to III. Samples averaged about 4.17 million productive TCRbeta reads each. Findings and caveats of the study: Significantly higher TCR diversity was found in tumor than normal lung. Top 100 clones took a larger repertoire share in normal lung.

TCRbeta libraries were built with three rounds of nested PCR, modified from ARM-PCR. Using its own MiXCR run on the multiplex PCR reads, TCRdb lists one record per CDR3 protein. Of tens of thousands of distinct CDR3 sequences listed, around 70% are singletons. RNA was extracted from bulk tissue without any cell sorting. More than 3 cm separated this lung sample from the edge of the tumor. The chain links TRBV6-2 or TRBV6-3 to TRBJ2-1; the match to TRBD2 covers 9 bases. This clonotype was obtained from a woman between 50 and 59 years old with non-small cell lung cancer. The specimen was distant non-tumor lung tissue. The CDR3 DNA is TGTGCCAGCAGTTCGCGACTAGCGGCCAACAATGAGCAGTTCTTC. This gives the protein CASSSRLAANNEQFF.